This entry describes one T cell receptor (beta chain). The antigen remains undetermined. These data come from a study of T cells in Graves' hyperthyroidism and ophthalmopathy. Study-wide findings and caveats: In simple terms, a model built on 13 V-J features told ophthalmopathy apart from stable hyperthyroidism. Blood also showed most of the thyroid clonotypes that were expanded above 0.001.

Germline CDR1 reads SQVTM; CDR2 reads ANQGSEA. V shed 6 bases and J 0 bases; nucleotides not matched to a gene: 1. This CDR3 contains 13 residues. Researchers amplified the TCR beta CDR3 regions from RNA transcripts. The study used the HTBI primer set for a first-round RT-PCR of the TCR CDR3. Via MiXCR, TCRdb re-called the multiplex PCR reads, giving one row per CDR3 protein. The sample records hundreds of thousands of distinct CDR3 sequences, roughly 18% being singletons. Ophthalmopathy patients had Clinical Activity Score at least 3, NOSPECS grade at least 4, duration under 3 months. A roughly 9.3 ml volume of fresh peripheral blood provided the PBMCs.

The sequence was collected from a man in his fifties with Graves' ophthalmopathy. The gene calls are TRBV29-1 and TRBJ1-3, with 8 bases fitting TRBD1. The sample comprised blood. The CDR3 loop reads CSVGQDSGNTIYF. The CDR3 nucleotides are TGCAGCGTGGGACAGGACTCTGGAAACACCATATATTTT.